These T cell receptor beta chains were read from a single sample in a study of CD8 T cells in ankylosing spondylitis. From the 5' RACE reads, TCRdb called clonotypes with MiXCR, one entry per CDR3 protein. This table holds about 440,000 distinct CDR3 sequences, 15% to 20% found once. Sequencing input: blood, either unsorted or a sorted T cell fraction (not recorded which). Receptors originate from a male donor with ankylosing spondylitis. CDR3s include the opening cysteine and the closing phenylalanine or tryptophan. Each record gives: clone size, D gene, J gene, V gene, CDR3 protein, CDR3 DNA. A D gene is named only where the DNA matches it firmly. Clone size appears in some rows only: once, few, many, or a class for an expanded clone.

clone_size: NA
d_call: TRBD1
j_call: TRBJ1-2
v_call: TRBV20-1
cdr3_aa: CSARVGRGQESNYGYTF
cdr3_nt: TGCAGTGCTAGAGTGGGGCGGGGACAGGAATCTAACTATGGCTACACCTTC

clone_size: NA
d_call: NA
j_call: TRBJ1-1
v_call: TRBV6-1
cdr3_aa: CASKKGREGGNTEAFF
cdr3_nt: TGTGCCAGCAAAAAGGGCAGGGAGGGAGGGAACACTGAAGCTTTCTTT

clone_size: many
d_call: NA
j_call: TRBJ1-2
v_call: TRBV5-1
cdr3_aa: CASTPLLGAGYGYTF
cdr3_nt: TGCGCCAGCACTCCTCTCTTGGGGGCAGGCTATGGCTACACCTTC

clone_size: few
d_call: NA
j_call: TRBJ1-1
v_call: TRBV3-1
cdr3_aa: CASSPTDANTEAFF
cdr3_nt: TGTGCCAGCAGTCCGACGGACGCGAACACTGAAGCTTTCTTT

clone_size: NA
d_call: NA
j_call: TRBJ2-5
v_call: TRBV3-1
cdr3_aa: CASSQDHSASGETQYF
cdr3_nt: TGTGCCAGCAGCCAAGACCATAGTGCTAGTGGAGAGACCCAGTACTTC

clone_size: few
d_call: NA
j_call: TRBJ1-6
v_call: TRBV5-1
cdr3_aa: CASSYFGVGDGSPLHF
cdr3_nt: TGCGCCAGCAGCTATTTTGGCGTAGGGGACGGTTCACCCCTCCACTTT

clone_size: NA
d_call: NA
j_call: TRBJ2-7
v_call: TRBV2
cdr3_aa: CASRVTLGDSTEQYF
cdr3_nt: TGTGCCAGCAGGGTAACCCTAGGCGACAGCACCGAGCAGTACTTC

clone_size: few
d_call: NA
j_call: TRBJ2-1
v_call: TRBV20-1
cdr3_aa: CSAIWDEQFF
cdr3_nt: TGCAGTGCTATTTGGGATGAGCAGTTCTTC

clone_size: few
d_call: TRBD1
j_call: TRBJ2-2
v_call: TRBV4-1
cdr3_aa: CASSRRGTGQLGGELFF
cdr3_nt: TGCGCCAGCAGCAGACGGGGGACAGGGCAGTTGGGCGGGGAGCTGTTTTTT

clone_size: few
d_call: NA
j_call: TRBJ2-3
v_call: TRBV7-2
cdr3_aa: CASSAMLSTDTQYF
cdr3_nt: TGTGCCAGCAGCGCCATGCTAAGCACAGATACGCAGTATTTT

clone_size: NA
d_call: TRBD1
j_call: TRBJ1-5
v_call: TRBV6-5
cdr3_aa: CASSYSRRGQGDNNQPQHF
cdr3_nt: TGTGCCAGCAGTTACTCTAGGAGGGGGCAGGGGGATAACAATCAGCCCCAGCATTTT

clone_size: NA
d_call: NA
j_call: TRBJ1-3
v_call: TRBV7-3
cdr3_aa: CASSPQVGGTIYF
cdr3_nt: TGTGCCAGCAGCCCCCAGGTAGGGGGCACCATATATTTT

clone_size: NA
d_call: NA
j_call: TRBJ2-7
v_call: TRBV7-9
cdr3_aa: CASSKDIISYEQYF
cdr3_nt: TGTGCCAGCAGCAAAGACATAATCTCCTACGAGCAGTACTTC

clone_size: many
d_call: TRBD1
j_call: TRBJ1-1
v_call: TRBV13
cdr3_aa: CASSPTGLGFTEAFF
cdr3_nt: TGTGCCAGCAGCCCGACAGGGTTGGGTTTCACTGAAGCTTTCTTT

clone_size: few
d_call: NA
j_call: TRBJ2-7
v_call: TRBV5-5
cdr3_aa: CASSPQGQGGFYEQYF
cdr3_nt: TGTGCCAGCAGCCCCCAGGGGCAGGGTGGATTCTACGAGCAGTACTTC

clone_size: NA
d_call: NA
j_call: TRBJ2-1
v_call: TRBV24-1
cdr3_aa: CATSQGTSYNEQFF
cdr3_nt: TGTGCCACCAGCCAGGGCACCTCCTACAATGAGCAGTTCTTC

clone_size: many
d_call: NA
j_call: TRBJ1-1
v_call: TRBV5-1
cdr3_aa: CASSLDRGEAFF
cdr3_nt: TGTGCCAGCAGCTTAGATCGGGGTGAAGCTTTCTTT

clone_size: few
d_call: TRBD1
j_call: TRBJ1-1
v_call: TRBV5-1
cdr3_aa: CASSLKQGNLFF
cdr3_nt: TGCGCCAGCAGCCTAAAACAGGGGAATCTCTTCTTT

clone_size: many
d_call: NA
j_call: TRBJ1-3
v_call: TRBV12-3/TRBV12-4
cdr3_aa: CASTQILSGNTIYF
cdr3_nt: TGTGCCAGCACCCAAATACTCTCTGGAAACACCATATATTTT

clone_size: NA
d_call: NA
j_call: TRBJ2-5
v_call: TRBV7-9
cdr3_aa: CASSLASSRERETQYF
cdr3_nt: TGTGCCAGCAGCTTAGCTAGTTCGCGGGAAAGAGAGACCCAGTACTTC

clone_size: NA
d_call: TRBD1
j_call: TRBJ1-1
v_call: TRBV18
cdr3_aa: CASSPPVDRAKAFF
cdr3_nt: TGTGCCAGCTCACCACCCGTGGACAGGGCGAAAGCTTTCTTT

clone_size: NA
d_call: NA
j_call: TRBJ2-7
v_call: TRBV30
cdr3_aa: CAWGSGDIKSYEQYF
cdr3_nt: TGTGCCTGGGGCTCAGGAGACATAAAAAGCTACGAGCAGTACTTC

clone_size: NA
d_call: NA
j_call: TRBJ2-2
v_call: TRBV11-2
cdr3_aa: CASSSRGAGVDTGELFF
cdr3_nt: TGTGCCAGCAGCTCCCGCGGGGCAGGGGTGGACACCGGGGAGCTGTTTTTT

clone_size: few
d_call: NA
j_call: TRBJ1-1
v_call: TRBV14
cdr3_aa: CASSHRAYYTEAFF
cdr3_nt: TGTGCCAGCAGCCACAGGGCCTATTACACTGAAGCTTTCTTT

clone_size: NA
d_call: NA
j_call: TRBJ1-1
v_call: TRBV6-6
cdr3_aa: CASSYSITESFF
cdr3_nt: TGTGCCAGCAGTTACTCGATCACTGAGTCTTTCTTT

clone_size: few
d_call: NA
j_call: TRBJ2-5
v_call: TRBV7-2
cdr3_aa: CASSLIPLAQRQETQYF
cdr3_nt: TGTGCCAGCAGCTTAATCCCGCTAGCGCAGCGCCAAGAGACCCAGTACTTC

clone_size: NA
d_call: TRBD2
j_call: TRBJ2-1
v_call: TRBV14
cdr3_aa: CASSHLSGGPSYNEQFF
cdr3_nt: TGTGCCAGCAGCCACCTTAGCGGGGGCCCTTCTTACAATGAGCAGTTCTTC

clone_size: NA
d_call: TRBD1
j_call: TRBJ2-5
v_call: TRBV19
cdr3_aa: CASSRRDRTQETQYF
cdr3_nt: TGTGCCAGTAGTCGCCGGGACAGAACCCAAGAGACCCAGTACTTC

clone_size: NA
d_call: NA
j_call: TRBJ2-3
v_call: TRBV5-6
cdr3_aa: CASEGRTDTQYF
cdr3_nt: TGTGCCAGCGAAGGACGGACAGATACGCAGTATTTT

clone_size: NA
d_call: TRBD2
j_call: TRBJ2-1
v_call: TRBV12-3/TRBV12-4
cdr3_aa: CASRGLAGGLYEQFF
cdr3_nt: TGTGCCAGCAGGGGACTAGCGGGGGGGCTCTATGAGCAGTTCTTC

clone_size: NA
d_call: NA
j_call: TRBJ1-2
v_call: TRBV2
cdr3_aa: CASIGQHETNYGYTF
cdr3_nt: TGTGCCAGCATTGGGCAGCACGAAACCAACTATGGCTACACCTTC

clone_size: NA
d_call: NA
j_call: TRBJ1-2
v_call: TRBV6-5
cdr3_aa: CASSYSMEGYGYTF
cdr3_nt: TGTGCCAGCAGTTACTCAATGGAGGGGTATGGCTACACCTTC

clone_size: NA
d_call: TRBD1
j_call: TRBJ1-3
v_call: TRBV5-5
cdr3_aa: CASRVTGNGNTIYF
cdr3_nt: TGTGCCAGCAGGGTGACAGGGAACGGAAACACCATATATTTT

clone_size: few
d_call: TRBD2
j_call: TRBJ2-3
v_call: TRBV10-3
cdr3_aa: CAIRETSGTTDTQYF
cdr3_nt: TGTGCCATCAGAGAGACTAGCGGGACAACAGATACGCAGTATTTT

clone_size: NA
d_call: TRBD1
j_call: TRBJ2-7
v_call: TRBV5-1
cdr3_aa: CASRWDRDYEQYF
cdr3_nt: TGCGCCAGCAGGTGGGACAGGGATTACGAGCAGTACTTC

clone_size: NA
d_call: NA
j_call: TRBJ1-3
v_call: TRBV6-1
cdr3_aa: CASQVDRHPGNTIYF
cdr3_nt: TGTGCCAGCCAAGTGGACCGGCACCCTGGAAACACCATATATTTT

clone_size: few
d_call: NA
j_call: TRBJ2-5
v_call: TRBV20-1
cdr3_aa: CSANPTGSEETQYF
cdr3_nt: TGCAGTGCCAACCCGACCGGGAGCGAGGAGACCCAGTACTTC

clone_size: NA
d_call: TRBD1
j_call: TRBJ2-7
v_call: TRBV18
cdr3_aa: CASSPSTGNYEQYF
cdr3_nt: TGTGCCAGCTCACCCTCGACAGGGAACTACGAGCAGTACTTC

clone_size: few
d_call: TRBD2
j_call: TRBJ2-4
v_call: TRBV18
cdr3_aa: CASSPPGGILAKNIQYF
cdr3_nt: TGTGCCAGCTCACCACCGGGAGGGATTCTAGCCAAAAACATTCAGTACTTC

clone_size: few
d_call: TRBD1
j_call: TRBJ2-5
v_call: TRBV6-2/TRBV6-3
cdr3_aa: CASRTDRGPGETQYF
cdr3_nt: TGTGCCAGCAGGACGGACAGGGGGCCCGGGGAGACCCAGTACTTC

clone_size: many
d_call: TRBD1
j_call: TRBJ1-1
v_call: TRBV12-3/TRBV12-4
cdr3_aa: CASSLAVGGGRTEAFF
cdr3_nt: TGTGCCAGCAGTTTAGCCGTGGGAGGGGGCAGGACTGAAGCTTTCTTT

clone_size: many
d_call: NA
j_call: TRBJ1-1
v_call: TRBV12-5
cdr3_aa: CASGPPRSMNTEAFF
cdr3_nt: TGTGCTAGTGGTCCCCCACGCAGCATGAACACTGAAGCTTTCTTT

clone_size: NA
d_call: TRBD1
j_call: TRBJ2-7
v_call: TRBV28
cdr3_aa: CATSVRQGRSQYF
cdr3_nt: TGTGCCACCTCCGTCCGACAGGGACGTTCGCAGTACTTC

clone_size: NA
d_call: NA
j_call: TRBJ2-7
v_call: TRBV6-5
cdr3_aa: CASCYSIAGSNEQYF
cdr3_nt: TGTGCCAGCTGTTACTCGATCGCAGGGTCCAACGAGCAGTACTTC

clone_size: few
d_call: NA
j_call: TRBJ2-3
v_call: TRBV28
cdr3_aa: CASSSYTQYF
cdr3_nt: TGTGCCAGCAGTTCCTATACGCAGTATTTT

clone_size: NA
d_call: NA
j_call: TRBJ2-5
v_call: TRBV20-1
cdr3_aa: CSARDWGVETQYF
cdr3_nt: TGCAGTGCTAGAGATTGGGGGGTCGAGACCCAGTACTTC

clone_size: NA
d_call: NA
j_call: TRBJ2-3
v_call: TRBV9
cdr3_aa: CASRRGDKDTQYF
cdr3_nt: TGTGCCAGCCGGAGAGGGGATAAAGATACGCAGTATTTT

clone_size: few
d_call: TRBD1
j_call: TRBJ2-7
v_call: TRBV11-2
cdr3_aa: CASSKVGTALAYEQYF
cdr3_nt: TGTGCCAGCAGCAAGGTCGGGACAGCCCTGGCCTACGAGCAGTACTTC

clone_size: NA
d_call: NA
j_call: TRBJ1-1
v_call: TRBV12-3/TRBV12-4
cdr3_aa: CASSFRHLEAFF
cdr3_nt: TGTGCCAGCAGTTTTCGCCATTTAGAAGCTTTCTTT

clone_size: NA
d_call: NA
j_call: TRBJ2-5
v_call: TRBV6-2/TRBV6-3
cdr3_aa: CASSYSSVQETQYF
cdr3_nt: TGTGCCAGCAGTTACTCGTCAGTACAAGAGACCCAGTACTTC

clone_size: few
d_call: TRBD2
j_call: TRBJ2-7
v_call: TRBV5-1
cdr3_aa: CASSSSGGPYEQYF
cdr3_nt: TGCGCCAGCAGCTCAAGCGGGGGACCTTACGAGCAGTACTTC

clone_size: NA
d_call: TRBD1
j_call: TRBJ1-2
v_call: TRBV24-1
cdr3_aa: CATSDPGQGLDGYTF
cdr3_nt: TGTGCCACCAGTGACCCCGGACAGGGATTAGATGGCTACACCTTC

clone_size: many
d_call: NA
j_call: TRBJ2-5
v_call: TRBV11-2
cdr3_aa: CASSKQETQYF
cdr3_nt: TGTGCCAGCAGCAAACAAGAGACCCAGTACTTC

clone_size: many
d_call: NA
j_call: TRBJ1-5
v_call: TRBV15
cdr3_aa: CATSLGGGRGPQHF
cdr3_nt: TGTGCCACCAGCCTAGGTGGTGGCCGGGGGCCCCAGCATTTT

clone_size: few
d_call: TRBD2
j_call: TRBJ2-1
v_call: TRBV20-1
cdr3_aa: CSARFSGANEQFF
cdr3_nt: TGCAGTGCTAGATTTAGCGGGGCCAATGAGCAGTTCTTC

clone_size: many
d_call: TRBD2
j_call: TRBJ2-2
v_call: TRBV20-1
cdr3_aa: CSARDYGRLAGGPGELFF
cdr3_nt: TGCAGTGCTAGAGACTACGGCCGACTAGCGGGAGGCCCCGGGGAGCTGTTTTTT

clone_size: few
d_call: TRBD2
j_call: TRBJ2-3
v_call: TRBV12-3/TRBV12-4
cdr3_aa: CASSPRAGRGLDTQYF
cdr3_nt: TGTGCCAGCAGTCCTCGAGCGGGGCGAGGTCTCGATACGCAGTATTTT

clone_size: few
d_call: TRBD2
j_call: TRBJ2-1
v_call: TRBV6-5
cdr3_aa: CASRLRLAGVNVNEQFF
cdr3_nt: TGTGCCAGCAGATTACGGCTAGCGGGAGTAAACGTCAATGAGCAGTTCTTC